This entry lists 15 T cell receptor beta chains sequenced from one sample in a study of shared clonotypes between healthy human individuals. Profiling relied on immunoSEQ multiplex PCR, and the TCRdb table lists in-frame clones only, not all of them. The table has roughly 2,500,000 clones, roughly 93% seen once. Sequencing was carried out using naive CD4+ T cells from PBMCs. The subset is: CD45RA+ positively selected. The origin of the receptors is a man in his late teens or twenties in good health. Some clones in this sample may be carry-over from other donors' samples.

The chain carries TRBV10-3 and TRBJ1-5; D ambiguous. Germline V gene data show CDR1 as ENHRY and CDR2 as SYGVKD. This CDR3 contains 16 residues. V lost 0 bases, J lost 6 bases, and 15 bases lay in between. The CDR3: CAISESIPPGGQPQHF. CDR3 DNA sequence: TGTGCCATCAGTGAGTCCATACCCCCAGGAGGTCAGCCCCAGCATTTT.

J is TRBJ2-7 and V is TRBV5-1; D unresolved. The germline V gene encodes CDR1 SGHRS and CDR2 YFSETQ. This CDR3 is built from 12 residues. The ends were cut back, 2 bases at V and 2 bases at J, with 5 bases in the middle. The CDR3 reads CASSFPAYEQYF. Written as DNA, the CDR3 is TGCGCCAGCAGCTTCCCAGCCTACGAGCAGTACTTC.

V and J are TRBV19 and TRBJ1-5; D is perhaps TRBD1 (5 bases). The CDR3 spans 15 residues. Trimming took 6 bases from V and 2 from J, leaving 14 bases between them. The germline gives CDR1 LNHDA, CDR2 SQIVND (reference sequence). In DNA form, the CDR3 reads TGTGCCAGTAGCACGCCGGGGCAGCGCAATCAGCCCCAGCATTTT. Protein product: CASSTPGQRNQPQHF.

This sequence joins TRBV5-6 and TRBJ2-1; D ambiguous. The CDR3 consists of 16 residues. Between the trimmed V and J ends, which lost 0 bases and 0 bases, there was a span of 10 bases. From germline, CDR1 is SGHDT and CDR2 YYEEEE. This chain's CDR3 is CASSLGWVTSYNEQFF. The CDR3 DNA reads as TGTGCCAGCAGCTTGGGTTGGGTTACCTCCTACAATGAGCAGTTCTTC. Drawing the rest from reference TRBV5-6 and TRBJ2-1, the complete variable domain is DAGVTQSPTHLIKTRGQQVTLRCSPKSGHDTVSWYQQALGQGPQFIFQYYEEEERQRGNFPDRFSGHQFPNYSSELNVNALLLGDSALYLCASSLGWVTSYNEQFFGPGTRLTVL.

This clone was recorded only once. This same CDR3 is encoded by further DNA sequences in the sample. The chain is built from TRBV9 and TRBJ2-7; 11 nucleotides align to TRBD1. This CDR3 comprises 14 residues. The ends lost 3 bases at V and 4 bases at J; junction bases unmatched: 3. CDR1 is SGDLS and CDR2 is YYNGEE in the germline V gene. CDR3 residues: CASSAGTGGYEQYF. CDR3 coding DNA: TGTGCCAGCAGCGCCGGGACAGGGGGTTACGAGCAGTACTTC. Supplemented by reference TRBV9 and TRBJ2-7, the full variable domain reads DSGVTQTPKHLITATGQRVTLRCSPRSGDLSVYWYQQSLDQGLQFLIQYYNGEERAKGNILERFSAQQFPDLHSELNLSSLELGDSALYFCASSAGTGGYEQYFGPGTRLTVT.

The CDR3 region has the DNA TGCGCCAGCAGCCCCACCGGGACCTTCATTAACAATGAGCAGTTCTTC. Encoded protein: CASSPTGTFINNEQFF. V gene TRBV5-1 combines with J gene TRBJ2-1; D may correspond to TRBD1 or TRBD2 (5 bases each). Deletions cut 4 bases from V and 5 bases from J, with 19 bases between. Germline V lookup: CDR1 SGHRS, CDR2 YFSETQ. The CDR3 extends over 16 amino acids. Based on the CDR3 plus reference TRBV5-1 and TRBJ2-1, the full variable domain is KAGVTQTPRYLIKTRGQQVTLSCSPISGHRSVSWYQQTPGQGLQFLFEYFSETQRNKGNFPGRFSGRQFSNSRSEMNVSTLELGDSALYLCASSPTGTFINNEQFFGPGTRLTVL.

The chain uses TRBV6-1 and TRBJ2-3; D assignment may be TRBD1 or TRBD2 (6 bases each). The CDR3 contains 16 residues. Trimming removed 3 bases from V and 2 bases from J, with 15 bases in between. In germline, CDR1 is MNHNS, CDR2 SASEGT. CDR3 nucleotides: TGTGCCAGCAGTGAGTTTTGGGGGGCCTCCACAGATACGCAGTATTTT. It encodes CASSEFWGASTDTQYF.

Points on this clone: In the same sample, other DNA sequences code for this CDR3. This chain joins TRBV5-1 and TRBJ2-2, with a weak D call TRBD1 (7 bases). Trimming took 0 bases from V and 2 from J, leaving 11 bases between them. Germline CDR1 is SGHRS and CDR2 is YFSETQ. The CDR3 has 16 amino acids. The CDR3 DNA is TGCGCCAGCAGCTTGGCCGGAGGGGGCAACACCGGGGAGCTGTTTTTT. Encoded protein: CASSLAGGGNTGELFF. Full variable domain (rest looked up from reference TRBV5-1 and TRBJ2-2): KAGVTQTPRYLIKTRGQQVTLSCSPISGHRSVSWYQQTPGQGLQFLFEYFSETQRNKGNFPGRFSGRQFSNSRSEMNVSTLELGDSALYLCASSLAGGGNTGELFFGEGSRLTVL.

The chain uses TRBV25-1 and TRBJ1-2; 8 bases match TRBD1. The CDR3 extends over 15 amino acids. Losses at the gene ends were 3 bases for V and 7 bases for J; bases not matched to a gene: 10. In germline, CDR1 is MGHDK, CDR2 SYGVNS. The CDR3: CASSDPKQGVTGYTF. CDR3 nucleotides: TGTGCCAGCAGTGACCCAAAACAGGGGGTCACTGGCTACACCTTC.

The CDR3 DNA follows: TGTGCCAGCAGCCAAGGCAGGGTCGAGCAGTACTTC. Translating gives CASSQGRVEQYF. This rearrangement joins TRBV14 to TRBJ2-7, with TRBD1 as a possible D gene (5 bases). Germline CDR1 reads SGHDN; CDR2 reads FVKESK. The CDR3 is made up of 12 amino acids. V lost 1 base and J lost 6, with 7 bases in between.

As concerns this clone: The sample contains more than one DNA sequence encoding this CDR3. This rearrangement joins TRBV9 to TRBJ2-3; weak D call: TRBD1 (7 bases). V was trimmed by 0 bases and J by 4 bases, leaving 12 bases between them. The CDR3 has 15 amino acids. CDR1 and CDR2 (germline): SGDLS, YYNGEE. CDR3 nucleotides: TGTGCCAGCAGCGTAGGAGGCAGGGGGGCAGATACGCAGTATTTT. Its protein product is CASSVGGRGADTQYF.

The chain couples TRBV28 to TRBJ2-7; D unclear. CDR1 MDHEN and CDR2 SYDVKM come from the germline V gene. V lost 9 bases, J lost 6 bases, and 24 bases lay in between. The CDR3 totals 15 residues. The DNA of the CDR3 is TGTGCCAGTAATACCTTTGGGTTTGGGTTGCGCGAGCAGTACTTC. Protein sequence: CASNTFGFGLREQYF.

This chain joins TRBV21-1 and TRBJ2-1; TRBD2, the table's D call, was not compared with the DNA. TRBV21-1 is listed as a pseudogene. The CDR3 is 15 amino acids. The CDR3 DNA sequence: TGTGCCAGCAGCAAAAGGGAGCGGGGCTGGAATGAGCAGTTCTTC. Translation gives CASSKRERGWNEQFF.

The chain carries TRBV2 and TRBJ2-7, with D tentatively TRBD2 (6 bases). Germline V gives CDR1 SNHLY, CDR2 FYNNEI. V lost 3 bases, J lost 0 bases, and 12 bases lay in between. The CDR3 extends over 15 amino acids. The DNA for the CDR3 is TGTGCCAGCAGTGAGGGACTTTCCCCCTCCTACGAGCAGTACTTC. This sequence encodes CASSEGLSPSYEQYF.

This clone was seen just once. The chain couples TRBV2 to TRBJ2-3; unclear D gene. V was clipped by 5 bases and J by 6 bases, with 18 bases between them. The V gene's germline CDR1 is SNHLY and CDR2 FYNNEI. CDR3 length: 15 residues. The CDR3 protein is CASSRDGPPADTQYF. The CDR3 nucleotides are TGTGCCAGCAGTCGTGACGGACCCCCGGCGGATACGCAGTATTTT.